This is a list of T cell receptor beta chains from one sample in a study of shared clonotypes between healthy human individuals. Sequencing used immunoSEQ multiplex PCR; TCRdb keeps in-frame clones, though not all of them. The data contain roughly 2.2 million clones, 85% to 95% of them seen just once; the ten biggest clones take up 0.39%. Sequencing was done on a sample of naive CD4+ T cells from PBMCs. The receptors originated from a man aged 18 to 30 in good health. Some clones in this sample may be carry-over from other donors' samples. The CDR3 runs from the conserved cysteine through the conserved F or W. Fields, in order: V gene, clone size, D gene, J gene, CDR3 DNA, CDR3 protein. The D gene is left open where the match is weak. For some rows the clone size is stated as once, few or many, or as a class when expanded; others skip it.

TRBV5-5	.	.	TRBJ2-7	TGTGCCAGCAGCCTCTACGACAGGTCCTACGAGCAGTACTTC	CASSLYDRSYEQYF
TRBV13	.	.	TRBJ1-2	TGTGCCAGCAGCCCGGACATTCTAGCCTATGGCTACACCTTC	CASSPDILAYGYTF
TRBV5-6	.	.	TRBJ1-5	TGTGCCAGCAGTCCCAACATGGATCAGCCCCAGCATTTT	CASSPNMDQPQHF
TRBV6-5	.	.	TRBJ2-4	TGTGCCAGCAGTTCGGACAGTCTTGGCAAAAACATTCAGTACTTC	CASSSDSLGKNIQYF
TRBV5-6	.	.	TRBJ2-1	TGTGCCTCGGGAGTATCATACAATGAGCAGTTCTTC	CASGVSYNEQFF
TRBV7-6	.	.	TRBJ2-5	TGTGCCAGCAGCTTATTCACGGGTCAAGAGACCCAGTACTTC	CASSLFTGQETQYF
TRBV15	once	.	TRBJ1-1	TGTGCCACCAGCCCGTTCCGGGGTGAAGCTTTCTTT	CATSPFRGEAFF
TRBV28	.	TRBD1	TRBJ2-2	TGTGCCAGCACCGGACAGGGGCCGAACACCGGGGAGCTGTTTTTT	CASTGQGPNTGELFF
TRBV6-5	once	TRBD1	TRBJ2-7	TGTGCCAGCCGATCCGGGACAGGGCAGTACGAGCAGTACTTC	CASRSGTGQYEQYF
TRBV7-9	few	.	TRBJ1-1	TGTGCCAGCAGACCACAGGGAAGAACTGAAGCTTTCTTT	CASRPQGRTEAFF
TRBV6-6	.	.	TRBJ1-2	TGTGCCAGCAGTTACCCCGCCGGGTACGACTATGGCTACACCTTC	CASSYPAGYDYGYTF
TRBV5-4	once	TRBD1	TRBJ1-1	TGTGCCAGCAGCGATCCGGGACAGGGGGGCACTGAAGCTTTCTTT	CASSDPGQGGTEAFF
TRBV7-8	.	.	TRBJ2-7	TGTGCCAGCAGCCCCAGGGACGGTCCCTACGAGCAGTACTTC	CASSPRDGPYEQYF
TRBV7-9	.	.	TRBJ2-7	TGTGCCACCGCCGGGACTGGGAACTACGAGCAGTACTTC	CATAGTGNYEQYF
TRBV10-3	.	TRBD2	TRBJ2-7	TGTGCCATCAGTGCCCCGACCGGGACTAGTTGGGGCGAGCAGTACTTC	CAISAPTGTSWGEQYF
TRBV6-1	.	.	TRBJ1-1	TGTGCCAGCAAGGAGGGCGCGAAGGACACTGAAGCTTTCTTT	CASKEGAKDTEAFF
TRBV19	.	.	TRBJ2-7	TGTGCCAGTAGTACACAGGGAATTTTCAAGCGGGCTACATCCTACGAGCAGTACTTC	CASSTQGIFKRATSYEQYF
TRBV6-5	.	.	TRBJ2-1	TGTGCCAGTAAAACTTGGGGGAAAACGTACAATGAGCAGTTCTTC	CASKTWGKTYNEQFF
TRBV7-9	.	TRBD1	TRBJ2-7	TGTGCCAGCTCTCTTAGAGGGACAGGGACCTACGAGCAGTACTTC	CASSLRGTGTYEQYF
TRBV9	.	TRBD2	TRBJ2-5	TGTGCCAGCAGCGCCTCCCGGGGGGGGACCCAGTACTTC	CASSASRGGTQYF
TRBV27	.	TRBD2	TRBJ2-5	TGTGCCAGCAGTCTACTTTTAGCGGGACAAGAGACCCAGTACTTC	CASSLLLAGQETQYF
TRBV27	.	.	TRBJ1-1	TGTGCCAGCAGAATTGACACACTGAACACTGAAGCTTTCTTT	CASRIDTLNTEAFF
TRBV5-1	.	TRBD1	TRBJ2-7	TGCGCCAGCAGCCCGGGACAGTCCCCCTACGAGCAGTACTTC	CASSPGQSPYEQYF
TRBV5-5	few	.	TRBJ1-1	TGTGCCAGCAGCGCAACAGGGAGCACTGAAGCTTTCTTT	CASSATGSTEAFF
TRBV4-1	.	TRBD2	TRBJ2-3	TGCGCCAGCAGCCTCCTCAGAAGGCGGGGGGCCACAGATACGCAGTATTTT	CASSLLRRRGATDTQYF
TRBV7-8	.	.	TRBJ2-2	TGTGCCAGCAGCTTAACTGTAGCGACCGGGGAGCTGTTTTTT	CASSLTVATGELFF
TRBV29-1	.	.	TRBJ2-4	TGCAGCTTCATTGAAGCCAAAAACATTCAGTACTTC	CSFIEAKNIQYF
TRBV5-4	.	TRBD2	TRBJ2-1	TGTGCCAGCAGCTTGGAACTAGCGGGGAATGAGCAGTTCTTC	CASSLELAGNEQFF
TRBV9	.	.	TRBJ2-3	TGTGCCAGCAGGCGCTTGTCCGATACGCAGTATTTT	CASRRLSDTQYF
TRBV6-5	.	TRBD1	TRBJ1-3	TGTGCCAGCGGCAGGACAGGTCCTGGAAACACCATATATTTT	CASGRTGPGNTIYF
TRBV7-9	.	.	TRBJ1-2	TGTGCCAGCAGCTTAGTTAACGAGGACTATGGCTACACCTTC	CASSLVNEDYGYTF
TRBV6-1	.	TRBD2	TRBJ2-7	TGTGCCAGCAGTGAATTTAGCGGGAGAGTGGGGAGCTCCTACGAGCAGTACTTC	CASSEFSGRVGSSYEQYF
TRBV5-1	.	.	TRBJ2-7	TGCGCCAGCTGCGGAGACAATTCCTACGAGCAGTACTTC	CASCGDNSYEQYF
TRBV5-1	.	.	TRBJ1-1	TGCGCCAGCAGCCCCCAGGGAGGGATCGATCACACTGAAGCTTTCTTT	CASSPQGGIDHTEAFF
TRBV9	.	.	TRBJ2-3	TGTGCCAGCAGCGTAGCCCGTCGTAGCACAGATACGCAGTATTTT	CASSVARRSTDTQYF
TRBV11-2	.	TRBD2	TRBJ2-1	TGTGCCAGCAGCGGAAGCGGGAGGGTGGGCAATGAGCAGTTCTTC	CASSGSGRVGNEQFF
TRBV28	.	TRBD2	TRBJ2-3	TGTGCCAGCAGTAACCTCTGGGGAGCGGGACTCACAGATACGCAGTATTTT	CASSNLWGAGLTDTQYF
TRBV7-2	.	.	TRBJ1-1	TGTGCCAGCAGCTTAGGGGCGAGCACTGAAGCTTTCTTT	CASSLGASTEAFF
TRBV28	.	.	TRBJ1-5	TGTGCCAGCAACCGGGACAACAATCAGCCCCAGCATTTT	CASNRDNNQPQHF
TRBV5-6	.	.	TRBJ1-6	TGTGCCAGCAGCTTGGTAGGAGGGACCGAGGGATCACCCCTCCACTTT	CASSLVGGTEGSPLHF
TRBV5-4	.	.	TRBJ1-1	TGTGCCAGCAGCCGAGAGGGCGTCTTAAACACTGAAGCTTTCTTT	CASSREGVLNTEAFF
TRBV7-8	.	.	TRBJ2-1	TGTGCCAGCAGCTTTATTGGAGGAGAGCAGTTCTTC	CASSFIGGEQFF
TRBV7-2	once	.	TRBJ2-3	TGTGCCAGCAGCCAGCCTACAGATACGCAGTATTTT	CASSQPTDTQYF
TRBV18	.	.	TRBJ1-5	TGTGCCAGCTCAGCCCCGGTGGGGGCAGGGGATCAGCCCCAGCATTTT	CASSAPVGAGDQPQHF